The rows below give T cell receptor beta chains drawn from one sample of a study of blood T cell repertoires in COVID-19. Assay used: immunoSEQ multiplex PCR; TCRdb lists only in-frame clones, some missing. The sample comprises approximately 290,000 clones, approximately 85% of which are singletons, and around 4.5% rests with the top ten. Sequencing was performed on PBMCs or T cells enriched from blood (not recorded which). The source is a woman in her 30s who had recovered from COVID-19. Both conserved end residues are part of each CDR3. A D gene is named only where the DNA matches it firmly.

d_gene: .
j_gene: TRBJ2-5
v_gene: TRBV6-5
CDR3aa: CASSSDGEGEETQYF

d_gene: TRBD1
j_gene: TRBJ2-3
v_gene: TRBV11-3
CDR3aa: CASSPGQGNTDTQYF

d_gene: TRBD1
j_gene: TRBJ1-1
v_gene: TRBV2
CDR3aa: CASNRQGGTEAFF

d_gene: TRBD2
j_gene: TRBJ2-1
v_gene: TRBV3-1/TRBV3-2
CDR3aa: CASSQDLPPSGRSLNEQFF

d_gene: .
j_gene: TRBJ1-1
v_gene: TRBV2
CDR3aa: CASSRGGNTEAFF

d_gene: .
j_gene: TRBJ1-1
v_gene: TRBV14
CDR3aa: CASSQYAGMNTEAFF

d_gene: TRBD1
j_gene: TRBJ1-4
v_gene: TRBV7-9
CDR3aa: CASSLDRGGEKLFF

d_gene: TRBD1
j_gene: TRBJ1-2
v_gene: TRBV28
CDR3aa: CASSRQGAVYGYTF

d_gene: TRBD1
j_gene: TRBJ2-5
v_gene: TRBV28
CDR3aa: CASSLGTGALAAETQYF

d_gene: .
j_gene: TRBJ2-1
v_gene: TRBV6-5
CDR3aa: CASRSGTGWANEQFF

d_gene: .
j_gene: TRBJ1-2
v_gene: TRBV11-2
CDR3aa: CASSLAGYGGYTF

d_gene: .
j_gene: TRBJ2-7
v_gene: TRBV7-9
CDR3aa: CAISPVYYEQYF

d_gene: .
j_gene: TRBJ2-1
v_gene: TRBV5-6
CDR3aa: CASSLYSVMWGVTDEQFF

d_gene: .
j_gene: TRBJ2-7
v_gene: TRBV11-2
CDR3aa: CASSLRISGGYEQYF

d_gene: .
j_gene: TRBJ2-7
v_gene: TRBV27
CDR3aa: CASSLSSTGSSYEQYF

d_gene: .
j_gene: TRBJ2-2
v_gene: TRBV12-3/TRBV12-4
CDR3aa: CASSEASFGELFF